The rows below give T cell receptor beta chains drawn from one sample of a study of blood T cell repertoires in COVID-19. Assay: immunoSEQ multiplex PCR; the TCRdb copy retains only in-frame clones and omits some. The profile shows approximately 34,000 clones, less than 85% of them singletons. Material: peripheral blood. These receptors came from a woman between 70 and 85 years old with acute or convalescent COVID-19. CDR3s include the opening cysteine and the closing phenylalanine or tryptophan. Each record gives: J gene, D gene, clone size, V gene, CDR3 DNA, CDR3 protein. D genes are given only for firm matches. The size of a clone is reported for some rows only, either as once, few or many, or as a class for expanded clones.

j_gene: TRBJ1-2; d_gene: TRBD1; abundance: few; v_gene: TRBV14; CDR3nt: TGTGCCAGCAGCCAGGTCGACAGGGGAGGACTAGACTATGGCTACACCTTC; CDR3aa: CASSQVDRGGLDYGYTF
j_gene: TRBJ2-1; d_gene: TRBD2; abundance: .; v_gene: TRBV7-6; CDR3nt: TGTGCCAGCAGCCGTCGAGCGGGGGGGCCGGATGAGCAGTTCTTC; CDR3aa: CASSRRAGGPDEQFF
j_gene: TRBJ2-4; d_gene: TRBD1; abundance: .; v_gene: TRBV15; CDR3nt: TGTGCCACCAGCAGAGGTCGGGGACAGTTCGAAAACATTCAGTACTTC; CDR3aa: CATSRGRGQFENIQYF
j_gene: TRBJ1-5; d_gene: .; abundance: .; v_gene: TRBV6-1; CDR3nt: TGTGCCAGCAGTGAAGCCAGGGGAAAGTCCAATCAGCCCCAGCATTTT; CDR3aa: CASSEARGKSNQPQHF
j_gene: TRBJ2-1; d_gene: TRBD1; abundance: few; v_gene: TRBV11-3; CDR3nt: TGTGCCAGCAGCTTGACAGGGGGCGGATCCAATGAGCAGTTCTTC; CDR3aa: CASSLTGGGSNEQFF
j_gene: TRBJ1-3; d_gene: .; abundance: few; v_gene: TRBV3-1/TRBV3-2; CDR3nt: TGTGCCAGCAGCCGTGGCGGATCGAGCTCTGGAAACACCATATATTTT; CDR3aa: CASSRGGSSSGNTIYF
j_gene: TRBJ2-7; d_gene: TRBD2; abundance: .; v_gene: TRBV11-2; CDR3nt: TGTGCCAGCAGTTTCCCGGGACTAGGTTCCTACGAGCAGTACTTC; CDR3aa: CASSFPGLGSYEQYF
j_gene: TRBJ2-3; d_gene: TRBD2; abundance: .; v_gene: TRBV6-5; CDR3nt: TGTGCCAGCAGTTACCAAGCGGGGGTCACAGATACGCAGTATTTT; CDR3aa: CASSYQAGVTDTQYF
j_gene: TRBJ2-3; d_gene: TRBD2; abundance: once; v_gene: TRBV3-1/TRBV3-2; CDR3nt: TGTGCCAGCAGCCCGCCCGGGACTAGTGGAGATACGCAGTATTTT; CDR3aa: CASSPPGTSGDTQYF
j_gene: TRBJ2-7; d_gene: .; abundance: .; v_gene: TRBV5-6; CDR3nt: TGTGCCAGCAGCTCCACCGGAGGCGGCGGCTACGAGCAGTACTTC; CDR3aa: CASSSTGGGGYEQYF
j_gene: TRBJ1-5; d_gene: .; abundance: .; v_gene: TRBV6-1; CDR3nt: TGTGCCAGCAGTGACCCTTCGGAGCCCCAGCATTTT; CDR3aa: CASSDPSEPQHF
j_gene: TRBJ2-7; d_gene: .; abundance: .; v_gene: TRBV7-2; CDR3nt: TGTGCCAGCAGCTTATTTATAAGCGACGAGCAGTACTTC; CDR3aa: CASSLFISDEQYF
j_gene: TRBJ2-1; d_gene: .; abundance: .; v_gene: TRBV5-1; CDR3nt: TGCGCCAGCAGGGACACGAGCTCCTACAATGAGCAGTTCTTC; CDR3aa: CASRDTSSYNEQFF
j_gene: TRBJ2-5; d_gene: .; abundance: .; v_gene: TRBV3-1/TRBV3-2; CDR3nt: TGTGCCAGCAGCCAAGATCTAAGCCGTAAAGAGACCCAGTACTTC; CDR3aa: CASSQDLSRKETQYF
j_gene: TRBJ2-5; d_gene: TRBD2; abundance: .; v_gene: TRBV2; CDR3nt: TGTGCCAGCAGTCGTCTAGCGGGAGGCTGGGAAGAGACCCAGTACTTC; CDR3aa: CASSRLAGGWEETQYF
j_gene: TRBJ1-2; d_gene: .; abundance: .; v_gene: TRBV28; CDR3nt: TGTGCCAGCAGTTTGGTCGGGACATACTATGGCTACACCTTC; CDR3aa: CASSLVGTYYGYTF
j_gene: TRBJ2-7; d_gene: TRBD1; abundance: once; v_gene: TRBV29-1; CDR3nt: TGCAGCGTTGTCCTCCGGGACAGGGGCCGCGAGCAGTACTTC; CDR3aa: CSVVLRDRGREQYF
j_gene: TRBJ2-1; d_gene: .; abundance: .; v_gene: TRBV19; CDR3nt: TGTGCCAGTAGTATAGCAGGGGCAGGGGCTATCTACAATGAGCAGTTCTTC; CDR3aa: CASSIAGAGAIYNEQFF
j_gene: TRBJ1-2; d_gene: TRBD1; abundance: few; v_gene: TRBV6-5; CDR3nt: TGTGCCAGCAGTACGGGACAGGGGTATGGCTACACCTTC; CDR3aa: CASSTGQGYGYTF
j_gene: TRBJ2-1; d_gene: .; abundance: .; v_gene: TRBV19; CDR3nt: TGTGCCAGTAGTCGGTCTGGCTCCTACAATGAGCAGTTCTTC; CDR3aa: CASSRSGSYNEQFF
j_gene: TRBJ2-5; d_gene: .; abundance: .; v_gene: TRBV9; CDR3nt: TGTGCCAGCAGCGTAGGACAGCTCCCAGGAGAGACCCAGTACTTC; CDR3aa: CASSVGQLPGETQYF
j_gene: TRBJ1-2; d_gene: .; abundance: few; v_gene: TRBV19; CDR3nt: TGTGCCAGTAGTCCCGTGGGACTCCATGGCTACACCTTC; CDR3aa: CASSPVGLHGYTF
j_gene: TRBJ1-5; d_gene: .; abundance: .; v_gene: TRBV12-3/TRBV12-4; CDR3nt: TGTGCCAGCAGCCTCCAACTACAGCCCCAGCATTTT; CDR3aa: CASSLQLQPQHF
j_gene: TRBJ2-1; d_gene: .; abundance: .; v_gene: TRBV5-1; CDR3nt: TGCGCCAGCAGCTTGCAGTACAATGAGCAGTTCTTC; CDR3aa: CASSLQYNEQFF
j_gene: TRBJ1-2; d_gene: .; abundance: .; v_gene: TRBV6-5; CDR3nt: TGTGCCAGCAGTGACTCCGGGGGATGGGGCTATGGCTACACCTTC; CDR3aa: CASSDSGGWGYGYTF
j_gene: TRBJ1-4; d_gene: TRBD1; abundance: few; v_gene: TRBV7-8; CDR3nt: TGTGCCAGCAGCCCCGAGGGGGCGCGGGATGAAAAACTGTTTTTT; CDR3aa: CASSPEGARDEKLFF
j_gene: TRBJ2-1; d_gene: .; abundance: .; v_gene: TRBV4-2; CDR3nt: TGTGCCAGCAGCCGGAGACCCGATTCCTACAATGAGCAGTTCTTC; CDR3aa: CASSRRPDSYNEQFF
j_gene: TRBJ2-7; d_gene: TRBD1; abundance: .; v_gene: TRBV5-1; CDR3nt: TGCGCCAGCAGCCGTTTTCTGGACAGGCAATCCTACGAGCAGTACTTC; CDR3aa: CASSRFLDRQSYEQYF
j_gene: TRBJ1-2; d_gene: .; abundance: .; v_gene: TRBV30; CDR3nt: TGTGCCTGGTCTGGGGGGTGGTATGGCTACACCTTC; CDR3aa: CAWSGGWYGYTF
j_gene: TRBJ1-5; d_gene: .; abundance: .; v_gene: TRBV28; CDR3nt: TGTGCCAGCAGTTTATCCGGGGGCAATCAGCCCCAGCATTTT; CDR3aa: CASSLSGGNQPQHF